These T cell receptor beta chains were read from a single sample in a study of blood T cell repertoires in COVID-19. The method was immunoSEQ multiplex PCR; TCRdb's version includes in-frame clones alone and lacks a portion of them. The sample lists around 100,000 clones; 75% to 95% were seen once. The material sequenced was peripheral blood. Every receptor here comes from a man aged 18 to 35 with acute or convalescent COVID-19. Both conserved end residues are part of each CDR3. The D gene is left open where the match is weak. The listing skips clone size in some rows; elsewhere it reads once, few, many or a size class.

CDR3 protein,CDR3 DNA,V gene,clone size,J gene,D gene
CASSNLQGPGPQHF,TGTGCCAGTAGTAACCTCCAGGGGCCCGGGCCCCAGCATTTT,TRBV19,.,TRBJ1-5,.
CASSLAVNNYGYTF,TGTGCCAGCAGTTTGGCGGTGAATAACTATGGCTACACCTTC,TRBV28,.,TRBJ1-2,.
CASTLAGDGELFF,TGTGCCAGCACCCTGGCCGGGGACGGGGAGCTGTTTTTT,TRBV27,.,TRBJ2-2,.
CASSSTRNPHTDTQYF,TGCGCCAGCAGCTCCACTAGGAATCCCCACACAGATACGCAGTATTTT,TRBV5-1,.,TRBJ2-3,.
CASSPSVGPYSNQPQHF,TGTGCCAGCAGTCCGTCCGTGGGCCCTTATAGCAATCAGCCCCAGCATTTT,TRBV27,.,TRBJ1-5,.
CASSPTGTASGNTIYF,TGCGCCAGCAGTCCCACCGGGACAGCCTCTGGAAACACCATATATTTT,TRBV10-2,.,TRBJ1-3,TRBD1
CAWGHSQGEYEQYF,TGTGCCTGGGGCCACTCGCAGGGCGAGTACGAGCAGTACTTC,TRBV30,.,TRBJ2-7,.
CASSKGGTSGSYEQFF,TGTGCCAGCAGCAAAGGTGGGACTAGCGGGAGCTACGAGCAGTTCTTC,TRBV21-1,.,TRBJ2-1,.
CASSVGTGLSYVGYTF,TGTGCCAGCAGCGTAGGGACAGGGCTAAGTTATGTTGGCTACACCTTC,TRBV9,few,TRBJ1-2,TRBD1
CASTKAGDYGYTF,TGTGCCAGCACAAAGGCAGGGGACTATGGCTACACCTTC,TRBV7-9,.,TRBJ1-2,.
CASTQGGGLYEQYF,TGTGCCAGCACCCAGGGAGGGGGACTCTACGAGCAGTACTTC,TRBV7-8,.,TRBJ2-7,.
CASSERGFYMIEQYF,TGTGCCAGCAGCGAGAGGGGGTTCTATATGATAGAGCAGTACTTC,TRBV11-2,.,TRBJ2-7,.
CASSLGGQGASYEQYF,TGTGCCAGCAGCTTGGGCGGGCAGGGGGCCTCCTACGAGCAGTACTTC,TRBV5-4,.,TRBJ2-7,TRBD1
CAWSSKQGQGSTEAFF,TGTGCCTGGAGTTCAAAACAGGGACAGGGAAGCACTGAAGCTTTCTTT,TRBV30,.,TRBJ1-1,TRBD1
CASSYSLAETGELFF,TGTGCCAGCAGTTATAGTCTAGCGGAAACCGGGGAGCTGTTTTTT,TRBV6-5,.,TRBJ2-2,TRBD2
CASSEGGSPSNEQFF,TGTGCCAGCAGTGAAGGCGGGAGTCCCTCCAATGAGCAGTTCTTC,TRBV2,.,TRBJ2-1,TRBD2
CSVLRQPQETQYF,TGCAGCGTGCTGAGACAGCCCCAAGAGACCCAGTACTTC,TRBV29-1,.,TRBJ2-5,.
CASSPPGTSGATDTQYF,TGTGCCAGCAGCCCCCCCGGGACTAGCGGGGCCACAGATACGCAGTATTTT,TRBV13,.,TRBJ2-3,TRBD2
CASSERERSSEKLFF,TGTGCCAGCAGCGAGAGAGAAAGGAGCAGCGAAAAACTGTTTTTT,TRBV9,.,TRBJ1-4,.
CASSQSTANQPQHF,TGTGCCAGCAGCCAATCAACAGCAAATCAGCCCCAGCATTTT,TRBV14,.,TRBJ1-5,.
CASGLMRGGLGDTQYF,TGTGCCAGCGGACTAATGCGGGGGGGCCTGGGAGATACGCAGTATTTT,TRBV27,once,TRBJ2-3,TRBD2
CASSEAPGINQPQHF,TGTGCCAGCAGTGAAGCTCCGGGAATCAATCAGCCCCAGCATTTT,TRBV2,.,TRBJ1-5,.